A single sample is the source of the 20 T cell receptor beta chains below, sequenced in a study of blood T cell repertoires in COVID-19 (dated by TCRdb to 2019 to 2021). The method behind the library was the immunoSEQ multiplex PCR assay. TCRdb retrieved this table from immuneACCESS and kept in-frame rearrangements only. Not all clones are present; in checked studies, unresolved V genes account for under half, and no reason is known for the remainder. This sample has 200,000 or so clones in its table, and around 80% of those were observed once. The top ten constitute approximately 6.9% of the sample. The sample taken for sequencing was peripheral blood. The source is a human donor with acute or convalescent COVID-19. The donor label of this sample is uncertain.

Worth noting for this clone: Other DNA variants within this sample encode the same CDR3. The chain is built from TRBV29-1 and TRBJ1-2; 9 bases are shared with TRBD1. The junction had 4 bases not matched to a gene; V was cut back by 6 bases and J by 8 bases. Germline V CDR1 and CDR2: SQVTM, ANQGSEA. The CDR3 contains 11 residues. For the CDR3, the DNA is TGCAGCGTGGGGACAGGGTACGGCTACACCTTC. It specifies CSVGTGYGYTF.

For the CDR3, the DNA is TGTGCCAGCAGCCCCTCTCTCGGAGGTCCCTTAGCCAAAAACATTCAGTACTTC. Translation: CASSPSLGGPLAKNIQYF. The chain recombines TRBV7-9 with TRBJ2-4, with D possibly TRBD2 on 5 matching bases. Per germline, CDR1 SEHNR and CDR2 FQNEAQ (reference sequence). Trimming took 5 bases from V and 0 from J, leaving 20 bases between them. The CDR3 loop spans 18 amino acids.

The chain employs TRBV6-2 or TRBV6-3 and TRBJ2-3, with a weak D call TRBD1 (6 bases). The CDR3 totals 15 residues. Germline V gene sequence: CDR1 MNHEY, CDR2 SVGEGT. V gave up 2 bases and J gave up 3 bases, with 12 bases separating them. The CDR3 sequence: CASSYATGRTDTQYF. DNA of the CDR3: TGTGCCAGCAGTTACGCGACAGGTCGGACAGATACGCAGTATTTT.

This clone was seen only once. The CDR3 spells CASSARDSYGGYTF. The DNA for the CDR3 is TGTGCCAGCAGTGCCCGCGACAGTTATGGCGGCTACACCTTC. The V and J genes are TRBV6-2 or TRBV6-3 and TRBJ1-2, with a weak D call TRBD1 (5 bases). From germline, CDR1 is MNHEY and CDR2 SVGEGT. The CDR3 length is 14 residues. Trimming left V 5 bases short and J 8 bases short, with 18 bases between.

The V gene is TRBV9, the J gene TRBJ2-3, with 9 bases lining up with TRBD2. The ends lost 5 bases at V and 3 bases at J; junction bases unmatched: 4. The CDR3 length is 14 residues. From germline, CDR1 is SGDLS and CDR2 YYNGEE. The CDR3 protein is CASRPGLATDTQYF. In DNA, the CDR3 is TGTGCCAGCAGACCGGGACTAGCAACAGATACGCAGTATTTT. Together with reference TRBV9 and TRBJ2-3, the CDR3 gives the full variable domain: DSGVTQTPKHLITATGQRVTLRCSPRSGDLSVYWYQQSLDQGLQFLIQYYNGEERAKGNILERFSAQQFPDLHSELNLSSLELGDSALYFCASRPGLATDTQYFGPGTRLTVL.

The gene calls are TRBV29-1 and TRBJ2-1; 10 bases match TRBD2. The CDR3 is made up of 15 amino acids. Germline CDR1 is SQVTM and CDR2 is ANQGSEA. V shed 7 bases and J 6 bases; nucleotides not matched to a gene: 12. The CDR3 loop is CSANGASGSFNEQFF. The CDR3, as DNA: TGCAGCGCAAACGGGGCTAGCGGGAGTTTCAATGAGCAGTTCTTC.

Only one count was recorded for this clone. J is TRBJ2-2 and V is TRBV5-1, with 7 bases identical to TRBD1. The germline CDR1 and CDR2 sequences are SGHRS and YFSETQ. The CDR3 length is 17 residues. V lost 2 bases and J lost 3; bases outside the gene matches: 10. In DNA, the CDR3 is TGCGCCAGCAGCTTTTCCGCTGACAGGGTATACACCGGGGAGCTGTTTTTT. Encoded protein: CASSFSADRVYTGELFF.

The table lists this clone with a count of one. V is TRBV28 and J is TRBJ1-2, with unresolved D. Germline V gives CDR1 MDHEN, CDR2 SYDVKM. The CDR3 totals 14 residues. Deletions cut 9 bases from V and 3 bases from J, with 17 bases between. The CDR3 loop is CASLDTGKYYGYTF. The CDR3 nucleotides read TGTGCCAGTCTCGATACGGGGAAGTACTATGGCTACACCTTC.

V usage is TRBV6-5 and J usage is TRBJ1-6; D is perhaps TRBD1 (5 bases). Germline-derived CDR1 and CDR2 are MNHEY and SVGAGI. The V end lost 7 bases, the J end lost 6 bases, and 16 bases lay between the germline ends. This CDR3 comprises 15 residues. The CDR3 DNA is TGTGCCAGCACCATGGGGGGGTTGGGTAATTCACCCCTCCACTTT. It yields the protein CASTMGGLGNSPLHF.

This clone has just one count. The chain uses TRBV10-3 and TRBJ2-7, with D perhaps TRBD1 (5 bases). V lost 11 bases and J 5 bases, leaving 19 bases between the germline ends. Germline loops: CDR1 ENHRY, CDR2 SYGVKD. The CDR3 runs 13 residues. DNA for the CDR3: TGTGCCGTGGGGCCTTTCCCGAAGAACGAGCAGTACTTC. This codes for CAVGPFPKNEQYF.

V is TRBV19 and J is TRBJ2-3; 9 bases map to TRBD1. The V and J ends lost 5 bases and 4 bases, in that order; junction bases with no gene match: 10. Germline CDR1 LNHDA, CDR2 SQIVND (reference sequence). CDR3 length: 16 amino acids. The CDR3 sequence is CASSSDRGPRSDTQYF. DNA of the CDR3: TGTGCCAGTAGTTCGGACAGGGGCCCAAGATCAGATACGCAGTATTTT. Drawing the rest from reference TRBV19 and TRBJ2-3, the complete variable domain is DGGITQSPKYLFRKEGQNVTLSCEQNLNHDAMYWYRQDPGQGLRLIYYSQIVNDFQKGDIAEGYSVSREKKESFPLTVTSAQKNPTAFYLCASSSDRGPRSDTQYFGPGTRLTVL.

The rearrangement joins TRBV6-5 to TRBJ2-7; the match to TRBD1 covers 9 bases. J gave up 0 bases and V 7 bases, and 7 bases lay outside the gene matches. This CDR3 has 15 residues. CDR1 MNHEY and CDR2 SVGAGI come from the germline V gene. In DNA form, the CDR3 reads TGTGCCAGCATTTTCGGGACAGGGTCCTCCTACGAGCAGTACTTC. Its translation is CASIFGTGSSYEQYF.

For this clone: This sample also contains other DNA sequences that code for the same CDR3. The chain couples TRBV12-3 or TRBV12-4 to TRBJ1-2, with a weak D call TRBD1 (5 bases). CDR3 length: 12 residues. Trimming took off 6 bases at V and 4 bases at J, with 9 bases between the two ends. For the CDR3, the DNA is TGTGCCAGCAGCCTGGACACCTATGGCTACACCTTC. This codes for CASSLDTYGYTF.

The CDR3 DNA reads as TGTGCCAGCAGCTTAGAAGGGAGGGGTGAGCAGTTCTTC. It encodes CASSLEGRGEQFF. The rearrangement uses TRBV7-2 and TRBJ2-1, with 7 bases that match TRBD2. The CDR3 loop spans 13 amino acids. Per germline, CDR1 SGHTA and CDR2 FQGNSA. V was pared by 1 base and J by 9 bases, with 3 bases of the junction left unmatched. Looking up the rest from reference TRBV7-2 and TRBJ2-1 gives the full variable domain: GAGVSQSPSNKVTEKGKDVELRCDPISGHTALYWYRQSLGQGLEFLIYFQGNSAPDKSGLPSDRFSAERTGGSVSTLTIQRTQQEDSAVYLCASSLEGRGEQFFGPGTRLTVL.

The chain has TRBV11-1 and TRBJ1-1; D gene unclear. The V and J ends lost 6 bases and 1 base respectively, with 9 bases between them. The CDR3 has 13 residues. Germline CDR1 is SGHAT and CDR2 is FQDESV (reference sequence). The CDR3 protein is CASSFNSNTEAFF. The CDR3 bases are TGTGCCAGCAGTTTCAACTCGAACACTGAAGCTTTCTTT.

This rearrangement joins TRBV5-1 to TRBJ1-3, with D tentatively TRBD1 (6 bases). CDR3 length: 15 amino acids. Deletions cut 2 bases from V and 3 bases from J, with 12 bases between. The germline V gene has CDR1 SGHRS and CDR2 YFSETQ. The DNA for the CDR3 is TGCGCCAGCAGCTTTACAGGGAGCTATGGAAACACCATATATTTT. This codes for CASSFTGSYGNTIYF.

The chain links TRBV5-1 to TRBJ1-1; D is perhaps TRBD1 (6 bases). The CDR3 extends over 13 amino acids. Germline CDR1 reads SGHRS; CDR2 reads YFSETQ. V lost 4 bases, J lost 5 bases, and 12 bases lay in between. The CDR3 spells CASSITGPTEAFF. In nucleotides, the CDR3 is TGCGCCAGCAGCATTACAGGGCCTACTGAAGCTTTCTTT.

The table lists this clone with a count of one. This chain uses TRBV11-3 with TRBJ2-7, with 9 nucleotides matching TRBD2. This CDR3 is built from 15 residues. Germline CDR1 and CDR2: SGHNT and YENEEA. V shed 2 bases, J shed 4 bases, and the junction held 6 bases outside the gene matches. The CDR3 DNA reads TGTGCCAGCAGCTTAAACAGCGGGAGGATATACGAGCAGTACTTC. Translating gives CASSLNSGRIYEQYF.

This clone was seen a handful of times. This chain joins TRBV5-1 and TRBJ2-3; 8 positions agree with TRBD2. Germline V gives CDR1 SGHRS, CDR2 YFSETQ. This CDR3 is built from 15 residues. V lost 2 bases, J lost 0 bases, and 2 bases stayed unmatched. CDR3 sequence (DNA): TGCGCCAGCAGCTTTAGCGGGACGAGCACAGATACGCAGTATTTT. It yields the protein CASSFSGTSTDTQYF. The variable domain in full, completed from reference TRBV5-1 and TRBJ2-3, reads KAGVTQTPRYLIKTRGQQVTLSCSPISGHRSVSWYQQTPGQGLQFLFEYFSETQRNKGNFPGRFSGRQFSNSRSEMNVSTLELGDSALYLCASSFSGTSTDTQYFGPGTRLTVL.

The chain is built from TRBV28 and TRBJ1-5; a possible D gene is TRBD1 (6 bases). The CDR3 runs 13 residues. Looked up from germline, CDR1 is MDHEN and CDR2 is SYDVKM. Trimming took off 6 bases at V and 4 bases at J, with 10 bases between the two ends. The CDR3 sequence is CASRRDTNQPQHF. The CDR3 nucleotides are TGTGCCAGCAGGAGGGACACGAATCAGCCCCAGCATTTT. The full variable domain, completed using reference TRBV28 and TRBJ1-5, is DVKVTQSSRYLVKRTGEKVFLECVQDMDHENMFWYRQDPGLGLRLIYFSYDVKMKEKGDIPEGYSVSREKKERFSLILESASTNQTSMYLCASRRDTNQPQHFGDGTRLSIL.